The 26 T cell receptor beta chains reported below all come from one sample, sequenced in a study of shared clonotypes between healthy human individuals. The repertoire was sequenced with immunoSEQ multiplex PCR; TCRdb's copy has only in-frame clones and lacks some. The sample lists some 500,000 clones; more than 95% were seen once. The source material was naive CD4+ T cells sorted from blood. Documented subset: CD45RA+ positively selected. These receptors came from a woman in her thirties in good health.

This clone was seen once. V gene TRBV5-1 combines with J gene TRBJ2-3; TRBD1 matches at 7 bases. The V segment lost 6 bases and the J segment 0 bases; nucleotides outside the gene matches: 4. This CDR3 has 14 residues. Germline CDR1 is SGHRS and CDR2 is YFSETQ. CDR3 amino acids: CASKGGQSTDTQYF. DNA of the CDR3: TGCGCCAGCAAAGGGGGACAGAGCACAGATACGCAGTATTTT.

V is TRBV19 and J is TRBJ2-1; D gene unclear. Germline-derived CDR1 and CDR2 are LNHDA and SQIVND (reference sequence). The CDR3 length is 11 residues. Trimming took off 2 bases at V and 10 bases at J, with 6 bases between the two ends. CDR3 sequence: CASSIMGEQFF. The CDR3, as DNA: TGTGCCAGTAGTATAATGGGAGAGCAGTTCTTC.

This clone occurred a few times. This chain connects TRBV6-6 to TRBJ1-2; tentatively, D is TRBD1 (6 bases). The V end lost 5 bases, the J end lost 6 bases, and 13 bases lay between the germline ends. The germline gives CDR1 MNHNY, CDR2 SVGAGI (reference sequence). CDR3 length: 13 residues. The CDR3 reads CASSTTGIDGYTF. The CDR3 coding sequence is TGTGCCAGCAGTACCACAGGGATCGATGGCTACACCTTC.

This clone was recorded once. The rearrangement links TRBV4-1 to TRBJ2-7; 8 bases match TRBD2. This CDR3 has 16 residues. With 2 bases clipped from V and 2 bases from J, the junction kept 8 bases outside the gene matches. Germline-derived CDR1 and CDR2 are MGHRA and YSYEKL. CDR3 loop: CASSQTDSGLAYEQYF. The CDR3 region has the DNA TGCGCCAGCAGCCAAACCGACTCGGGACTAGCCTACGAGCAGTACTTC.

The chain combines TRBV2 with TRBJ2-3, with D tentatively TRBD2 (5 bases). The CDR3 consists of 15 residues. Trimming removed 7 bases from V and 7 bases from J, with 21 bases in between. Germline-derived CDR1 and CDR2 are SNHLY and FYNNEI. This CDR3 is CASTPSGFPGNTQYF. The CDR3 DNA is TGTGCCAGCACCCCCTCGGGGTTCCCCGGTAATACGCAGTATTTT.

The CDR3 nucleotides read TGTGCCAGCAGTGACAATACCGGGGGAAACTACGAGCAGTACTTC. As protein: CASSDNTGGNYEQYF. The chain joins TRBV6-1 to TRBJ2-7; the D gene is possibly TRBD2 (6 bases). V lost 3 bases and J lost 3, with 15 bases in between. The CDR3 spans 15 residues. The germline gives CDR1 MNHNS, CDR2 SASEGT.

This clone was seen a handful of times. The chain recombines TRBV19 with TRBJ2-2; D gene uncertain. In germline, CDR1 is LNHDA, CDR2 SQIVND (reference sequence). This CDR3 comprises 11 residues. The ends were cut back, 7 bases at V and 10 bases at J, with 10 bases in the middle. This chain's CDR3 is CASTGFKELFF. The CDR3 DNA reads as TGTGCCAGTACCGGGTTCAAGGAGCTGTTTTTT.

The CDR3 spells CSAAHSPGSEAFF. The CDR3 DNA reads TGCAGCGCCGCCCATTCGCCTGGGTCTGAAGCTTTCTTT. The rearrangement joins TRBV29-1 to TRBJ1-1, with no clear D. Germline CDR1 and CDR2: SQVTM and ANQGSEA. The CDR3 has 13 residues. Trimming removed 7 bases at V and 6 bases at J, with 18 bases between.

The chain carries TRBV7-3 and TRBJ2-1; 9 positions match TRBD2. Losses at the gene ends were 2 bases for V and 6 bases for J; bases not matched to a gene: 5. The CDR3 has 15 amino acids. The germline CDR1 and CDR2 sequences are SGHTA and FQGTGA. The CDR3 nucleotides are TGTGCCAGCAGCTTATTTTCTAGCGGGGCCAATGAGCAGTTCTTC. Protein product: CASSLFSSGANEQFF.

The chain employs TRBV10-2 and TRBJ1-1, with TRBD1 matching over 9 bases. The germline V gene encodes CDR1 WSHSY and CDR2 SAAADI. The V gene end was trimmed by 8 bases and the J gene end by 3 bases; junction bases not matched to a gene: 10. The CDR3 is made up of 15 amino acids. CDR3 DNA sequence: TGCGCCAGCGTTAATACGGGACAGGGATACACTGAAGCTTTCTTT. It is translated as CASVNTGQGYTEAFF.

The gene calls are TRBV5-1 and TRBJ1-5, with D hard to call. Germline CDR1 SGHRS, CDR2 YFSETQ. This CDR3 has 14 residues. The germline V and J ends were trimmed by 0 bases and 2 bases, with 6 bases remaining between them. The chain's CDR3 is CASSLAPGNQPQHF. CDR3 in DNA: TGCGCCAGCAGCTTGGCCCCTGGCAATCAGCCCCAGCATTTT.

This sequence joins TRBV19 and TRBJ1-1; D may be TRBD1 (6 bases). Germline CDR1 and CDR2: LNHDA and SQIVND (reference sequence). Trimming left V 7 bases short and J 4 bases short, with 22 bases between. The CDR3 has 16 amino acids. CDR3 sequence (DNA): TGTGCCAGTAACGAGGGGATGGGGGCGCTGGGCACTGAAGCTTTCTTT. Translating gives CASNEGMGALGTEAFF.

This sequence joins TRBV28 and TRBJ2-7; TRBD2 agrees at 10 bases. V lost 5 bases, J lost 8 bases, and 15 bases stayed unmatched. Germline CDR1 is MDHEN and CDR2 is SYDVKM. The CDR3 runs 16 residues. CDR3 DNA: TGTGCCAGCAGTCCGACGCCCAGCGGGAGGGCCTATAAGCAGTACTTC. Protein product: CASSPTPSGRAYKQYF.

The gene calls are TRBV5-1 and TRBJ2-7, with D hard to call. V lost 5 bases to trimming and J lost 4 bases, with 13 bases between them. Looked up from germline, CDR1 is SGHRS and CDR2 is YFSETQ. CDR3 length equals 13 residues. The CDR3 sequence: CASRPGGRYEQYF. CDR3 DNA sequence: TGCGCCAGCAGGCCGGGCGGACGGTACGAGCAGTACTTC.

The J gene is TRBJ1-5, the V gene TRBV28, with D possibly TRBD1 on 6 matching bases. V lost 6 bases and J 0 bases, leaving 9 bases between the germline ends. Germline lookup yields CDR1 MDHEN and CDR2 SYDVKM. There are 14 residues in the CDR3. CDR3 sequence reads: CASSLDSSNQPQHF. The CDR3 DNA follows: TGTGCCAGCAGCCTGGACAGTAGCAATCAGCCCCAGCATTTT.

V gene TRBV27 combines with J gene TRBJ2-7; D is unresolved. This CDR3 is built from 15 residues. The ends were cut back, 6 bases at V and 4 bases at J, with 19 bases in the middle. Germline-derived CDR1 and CDR2 are MNHEY and SMNVEV (reference sequence). DNA for the CDR3: TGTGCCAGCAGCAAAATGCGGCTGGGGAAATACGAGCAGTACTTC. Its protein product is CASSKMRLGKYEQYF.

DNA for the CDR3: TGTGCCGATGGGACTAGCGGGCGCACCGGGGAGCTGTTTTTT. This encodes CADGTSGRTGELFF. This chain connects TRBV7-8 to TRBJ2-2; 12 positions agree with TRBD2. This CDR3 spans 14 amino acids. Per germline, CDR1 SGHVS and CDR2 FQNEAQ. V lost 11 bases, J lost 4 bases, and 5 bases stayed unmatched.

The V call is TRBV28, the J call TRBJ2-7; 10 bases are a match to TRBD1. V trimming: 5 bases; J trimming: 2 bases; junction bases outside the gene matches: 9. The CDR3 has 16 residues. Germline-derived CDR1 and CDR2 are MDHEN and SYDVKM. The CDR3 bases are TGTGCCAGCAGTCCCTCGGTGGGGACAGGGGCCTACGAGCAGTACTTC. Translation: CASSPSVGTGAYEQYF.

V gene TRBV9 combines with J gene TRBJ2-2; D is uncertain. Deletions cut 0 bases from V and 0 bases from J, with 6 bases between. Per germline, CDR1 SGDLS and CDR2 YYNGEE. This CDR3 has 15 amino acids. The CDR3 DNA is TGTGCCAGCAGCGTAGGGTGGACGAACACCGGGGAGCTGTTTTTT. Translation: CASSVGWTNTGELFF.

The chain couples TRBV6-5 to TRBJ2-7; D gene uncertain. CDR1 MNHEY and CDR2 SVGAGI come from the germline V gene. The CDR3 consists of 13 residues. V was trimmed by 6 bases and J by 1 base, leaving 10 bases between them. CDR3 in amino acids: CASSLRRSYEQYF. Written as DNA, the CDR3 is TGTGCCAGCAGCTTAAGGAGATCCTACGAGCAGTACTTC.

The V and J genes are TRBV27 and TRBJ2-5; 7 bases are a match to TRBD2. V trimming: 2 bases; J trimming: 5 bases; junction bases outside the gene matches: 8. This CDR3 is 15 amino acids long. CDR1 is MNHEY, CDR2 SMNVEV, per germline (reference sequence). CDR3 amino acids: CASSLKGGSGETQYF. The CDR3 DNA follows: TGTGCCAGCAGTTTAAAGGGCGGGAGTGGGGAGACCCAGTACTTC.

The chain combines TRBV11-1 with TRBJ2-5; a possible D gene is TRBD1 (6 bases). The DNA end is more similar to TRBJ2-7, so the J call may be wrong. The germline gives CDR1 SGHAT, CDR2 FQDESV (reference sequence). The CDR3 runs 16 residues. The chain's CDR3 is CASRQGGQQNSYEQYF. The CDR3 DNA is TGTGCCAGCAGACAGGGCGGACAGCAAAACTCCTACGAGCAGTACTTC.

This chain links TRBV4-1 with TRBJ2-6; D is undetermined. Trimming pared 2 bases from V and 0 bases from J, leaving 5 bases between. The germline gives CDR1 MGHRA, CDR2 YSYEKL. This CDR3 is built from 15 residues. Here the CDR3 DNA reads TGCGCCAGCAGCCAACCCGCCTCTGGGGCCAACGTCCTGACTTTC. Translated: CASSQPASGANVLTF.

Comments on this clone: Other DNA sequences in this sample translate to the same CDR3. This chain joins TRBV7-9 and TRBJ2-5; 7 nucleotides agree with TRBD1. The CDR3 length is 13 residues. Trimming at V came to 5 bases and at J to 2 bases, leaving 2 bases not matched to a gene. Germline assignment: CDR1 SEHNR and CDR2 FQNEAQ (reference sequence). The CDR3 sequence is CASSLGQQETQYF. The CDR3 coding sequence is TGTGCCAGCAGCCTGGGACAGCAAGAGACCCAGTACTTC.

This chain joins TRBV6-4 and TRBJ1-1, with D hard to call. Germline V lookup: CDR1 MRHNA, CDR2 SNTAGT. This CDR3 is 13 amino acids long. V shed 6 bases and J shed 1 base, with 9 bases lying between them. This CDR3 is CASRREGNTEAFF. The DNA for the CDR3 is TGTGCCAGCAGGAGGGAAGGGAACACTGAAGCTTTCTTT.

The chain recombines TRBV15 with TRBJ2-3; 7 bases are shared with TRBD2. Germline loops: CDR1 LNHNV, CDR2 YYDKDF (reference sequence). V trimming: 8 bases; J trimming: 6 bases; junction bases outside the gene matches: 11. This CDR3 is built from 14 residues. CDR3 sequence (DNA): TGTGCCACCCCGCGGGGGAGAGTTAAGGATACGCAGTATTTT. Protein: CATPRGRVKDTQYF.